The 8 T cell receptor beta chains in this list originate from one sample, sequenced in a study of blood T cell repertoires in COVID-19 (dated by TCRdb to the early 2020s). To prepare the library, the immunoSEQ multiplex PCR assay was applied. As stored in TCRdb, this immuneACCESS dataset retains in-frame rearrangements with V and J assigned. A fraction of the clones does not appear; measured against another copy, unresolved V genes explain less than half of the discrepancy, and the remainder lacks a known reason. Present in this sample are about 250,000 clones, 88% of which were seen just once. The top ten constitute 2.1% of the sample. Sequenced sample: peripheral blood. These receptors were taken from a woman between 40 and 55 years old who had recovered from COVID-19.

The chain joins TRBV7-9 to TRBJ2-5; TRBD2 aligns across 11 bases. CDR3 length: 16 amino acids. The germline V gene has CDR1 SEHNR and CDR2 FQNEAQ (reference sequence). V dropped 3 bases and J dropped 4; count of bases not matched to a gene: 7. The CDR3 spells CASSFKTSGGGETQYF. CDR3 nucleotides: TGTGCCAGCAGCTTCAAAACTAGCGGGGGTGGAGAGACCCAGTACTTC.

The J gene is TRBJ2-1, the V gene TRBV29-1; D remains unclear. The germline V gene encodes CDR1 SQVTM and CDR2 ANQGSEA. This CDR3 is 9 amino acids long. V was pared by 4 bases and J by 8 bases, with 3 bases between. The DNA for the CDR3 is TGCAGCGTTGGCGATGAGCAGTTCTTC. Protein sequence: CSVGDEQFF.

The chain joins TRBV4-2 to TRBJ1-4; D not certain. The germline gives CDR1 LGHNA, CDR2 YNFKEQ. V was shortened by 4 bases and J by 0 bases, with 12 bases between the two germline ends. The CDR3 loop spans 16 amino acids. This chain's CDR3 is CASSPLKSATNEKLFF. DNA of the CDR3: TGTGCCAGCAGCCCATTGAAGAGTGCAACTAATGAAAAACTGTTTTTT.

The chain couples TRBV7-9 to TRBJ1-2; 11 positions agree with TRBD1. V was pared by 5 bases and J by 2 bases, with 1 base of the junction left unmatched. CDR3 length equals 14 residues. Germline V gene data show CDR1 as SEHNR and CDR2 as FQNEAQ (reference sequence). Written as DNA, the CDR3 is TGTGCCAGCAGCAGGACAGGGGGCAACTATGGCTACACCTTC. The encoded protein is CASSRTGGNYGYTF.

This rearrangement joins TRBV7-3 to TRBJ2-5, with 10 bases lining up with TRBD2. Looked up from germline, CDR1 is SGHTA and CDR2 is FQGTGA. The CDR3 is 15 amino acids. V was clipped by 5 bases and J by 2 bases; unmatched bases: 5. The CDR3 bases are TGTGCCAGCAGCACGACTAGCGGGCCTCAAGAGACCCAGTACTTC. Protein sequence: CASSTTSGPQETQYF. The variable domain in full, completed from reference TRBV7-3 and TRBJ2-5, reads GAGVSQTPSNKVTEKGKYVELRCDPISGHTALYWYRQSLGQGPEFLIYFQGTGAADDSGLPNDRFFAVRPEGSVSTLKIQRTERGDSAVYLCASSTTSGPQETQYFGPGTRLLVL.

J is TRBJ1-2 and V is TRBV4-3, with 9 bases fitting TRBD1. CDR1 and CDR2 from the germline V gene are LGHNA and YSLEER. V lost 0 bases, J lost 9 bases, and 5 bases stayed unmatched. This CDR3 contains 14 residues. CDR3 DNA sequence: TGCGCCAGCAGCCAAGAAGGGACAGGGTCGAGCTACACCTTC. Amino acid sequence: CASSQEGTGSSYTF.

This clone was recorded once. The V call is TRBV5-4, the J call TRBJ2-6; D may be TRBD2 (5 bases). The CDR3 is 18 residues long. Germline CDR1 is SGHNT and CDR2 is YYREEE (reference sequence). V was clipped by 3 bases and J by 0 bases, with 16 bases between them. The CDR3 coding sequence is TGTGCCAGCAGCTCCAGGTGGACGGGGAGCTCTGGGGCCAACGTCCTGACTTTC. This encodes CASSSRWTGSSGANVLTF.

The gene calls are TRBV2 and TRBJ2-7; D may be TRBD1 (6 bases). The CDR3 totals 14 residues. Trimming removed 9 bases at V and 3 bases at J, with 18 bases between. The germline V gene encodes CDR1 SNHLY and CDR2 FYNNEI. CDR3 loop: CASLEWDTDYEQYF. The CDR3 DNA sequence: TGTGCCAGTCTGGAGTGGGACACGGACTACGAGCAGTACTTC.